The 31 T cell receptor beta chains below all came from one sample that was sequenced in a study of blood T cells in healthy people across ages. It was with a sample-barcoded 5' primer and a J-beta primer mix that a second PCR of about 7 to 12 cycles was run. MiXCR, applied by TCRdb to the 5' RACE reads, yields one record per CDR3 protein. The sample contains about 620,000 distinct CDR3 sequences, around 21% of which appear only once. The sequenced material came from blood. The receptors come from a man in his 70s in good health.

J is TRBJ1-5 and V is TRBV12-3 or TRBV12-4; TRBD1 matches at 9 bases. Unmatched junction bases numbered 3, after V lost 3 bases and J lost 6 bases. This CDR3 spans 14 amino acids. CDR3 region: CASSFTGGGQPQHF. Here the CDR3 DNA reads TGTGCCAGCAGTTTTACAGGGGGCGGTCAGCCCCAGCATTTT.

A few counts support this clonotype. The rearrangement uses TRBV23-1 and TRBJ2-5; D remains unclear. TRBV23-1 is an ORF, and what it does is uncertain. Trimming stripped 2 bases from V and 3 bases from J, with 10 bases between. This CDR3 has 14 amino acids. The CDR3 is CASSQKKGEETQYF. For the CDR3, the DNA is TGCGCCAGCAGTCAAAAGAAGGGTGAAGAGACCCAGTACTTC.

On this clonotype: A much more abundant neighbour one base away suggests this may be a read error. This chain connects TRBV14 to TRBJ2-3; D remains unclear. TRBJ1-5 explains the end of the DNA better; the J call may be wrong. Germline-derived CDR1 and CDR2 are SGHDN and FVKESK. This CDR3 is built from 15 residues. CDR3 sequence reads: CASSQGPVSTDTQHF. Here the CDR3 DNA reads TGTGCCAGCAGCCAAGGGCCGGTTAGCACAGATACGCAGCATTTT.

V usage is TRBV25-1 and J usage is TRBJ2-7, with TRBD1 identical over 7 bases. The V segment lost 8 bases and the J segment 7 bases; nucleotides outside the gene matches: 17. Germline assignment: CDR1 MGHDK and CDR2 SYGVNS. The CDR3 length is 15 residues. The CDR3 region is CASQHDREGSREQYF. CDR3 bases: TGTGCCAGCCAGCATGACAGGGAAGGATCGAGGGAGCAGTACTTC.

This clonotype has at least ten counts. V usage is TRBV6-2 or TRBV6-3 and J usage is TRBJ2-7; a weak D match, TRBD2 (6 bases). V was trimmed by 6 bases and J by 3 bases, leaving 12 bases between them. Germline CDR1 MNHEY, CDR2 SVGEGT. This CDR3 comprises 13 residues. CDR3 loop: CASSHPGGYEQYF. The DNA of the CDR3 is TGTGCCAGCAGCCACCCCGGGGGCTACGAGCAGTACTTC.

The genes are TRBV6-6 and TRBJ2-7; D is ambiguous. The CDR3 has 13 amino acids. V was trimmed by 7 bases and J by 2 bases, leaving 12 bases between them. From germline, CDR1 is MNHNY and CDR2 SVGAGI (reference sequence). The CDR3 region has the DNA TGTGCCAGCACCTGGGCTTGGGCCTACGAGCAGTACTTC. It translates to CASTWAWAYEQYF.

This sequence joins TRBV10-3 and TRBJ1-2; 8 nucleotides agree with TRBD1. This CDR3 comprises 14 residues. Trimming removed 0 bases from V and 6 bases from J; junction bases left unmatched: 3. Per germline, CDR1 ENHRY and CDR2 SYGVKD. The CDR3 bases are TGTGCCATCAGTGAGTCGGACAGGGACGATGGCTACACCTTC. Its protein is CAISESDRDDGYTF.

The V and J genes are TRBV28 and TRBJ2-1; no definite D call. V lost 6 bases and J lost 8, with 14 bases in between. Germline V CDR1 and CDR2: MDHEN, SYDVKM. This CDR3 contains 13 residues. CDR3 amino acids: CASRPIRWYEQFF. The DNA for the CDR3 is TGTGCCAGCAGGCCTATAAGGTGGTATGAGCAGTTCTTC.

This clonotype showed up many times. The chain links TRBV20-1 to TRBJ2-5; 13 positions match TRBD2. The ends lost 3 bases at V and 5 bases at J; junction bases unmatched: 6. Germline-derived CDR1 and CDR2 are DFQATT and SNEGSKA (reference sequence). The CDR3 loop spans 15 amino acids. The CDR3 nucleotides are TGCAGTGCTAGTGTTACTAGCGGGAGGGCTGAGACCCAGTACTTC. Translated, it gives CSASVTSGRAETQYF.

This clonotype was recorded at least ten times. The chain carries TRBV5-5 and TRBJ1-1; no reliable D call. Germline-derived CDR1 and CDR2 are SGHKS and YYEKEE (reference sequence). With 4 bases removed from V and 0 bases from J, the gap between germline ends came to 13 bases. CDR3 length equals 15 residues. The CDR3 protein is CASSVDGNMNTEAFF. Written as DNA, the CDR3 is TGTGCCAGCAGCGTAGACGGTAACATGAACACTGAAGCTTTCTTT.

The CDR3, as DNA: TGTGCCAGCAGTGGGGGTACAACCCGCTCCTACAATGAGCAGTTCTTC. Amino acid sequence: CASSGGTTRSYNEQFF. This chain connects TRBV6-1 to TRBJ2-1, with D hard to call. Germline CDR1 MNHNS, CDR2 SASEGT. The CDR3 has 16 residues. V shed 4 bases and J shed 0 bases, with 13 bases lying between them.

V is TRBV2 and J is TRBJ2-5, with D possibly TRBD2 on 6 matching bases. The closer fit of TRBJ2-7 to the DNA end suggests the J call may be wrong. From germline, CDR1 is SNHLY and CDR2 FYNNEI. This CDR3 has 14 residues. The CDR3 DNA reads as TGTGCCAGCAAGGGGTCCGGGAGTTCCTACGAGCAGTACTTC. This sequence encodes CASKGSGSSYEQYF.

The chain carries TRBV20-1 and TRBJ2-5; 9 bases fit TRBD1. Trimming removed 5 bases from V and 5 bases from J; junction bases left unmatched: 3. Germline assignment: CDR1 DFQATT and CDR2 SNEGSKA (reference sequence). CDR3 length: 12 amino acids. The CDR3 nucleotides read TGCAGTGCTCGGGACAGGGCGGAGACCCAGTACTTC. Translation: CSARDRAETQYF.

The V call is TRBV29-1, the J call TRBJ2-7, with TRBD1 matching over 10 bases. The CDR3 is 12 residues long. Germline loops: CDR1 SQVTM, CDR2 ANQGSEA. Losses at the gene ends were 6 bases for V and 5 bases for J; bases not matched to a gene: 4. Here the CDR3 reads CSVGTGADEQYF. CDR3 DNA sequence: TGCAGCGTGGGGACAGGGGCAGACGAGCAGTACTTC.

The chain links TRBV3-1 to TRBJ2-1; 8 nucleotides agree with TRBD1. The end of the DNA fits TRBJ2-5 better, so the J call may be wrong. Looked up from germline, CDR1 is LGHDT and CDR2 is YNNKEL (reference sequence). The CDR3 runs to 15 residues. CDR3 region: CASSPDWTGLETQYF. DNA of the CDR3: TGTGCCAGCAGCCCTGACTGGACAGGGTTAGAGACCCAGTACTTC.

Only a few counts were recorded for this clonotype. This rearrangement joins TRBV4-1 to TRBJ1-1; 10 bases are a match to TRBD1. Per germline, CDR1 MGHRA and CDR2 YSYEKL. V gave up 4 bases and J gave up 5 bases; unmatched junction bases: 7. The CDR3 is 15 residues long. In DNA form, the CDR3 reads TGCGCCAGCAGCCCGACAGGGGGCGTATATACTGAAGCTTTCTTT. Protein product: CASSPTGGVYTEAFF.

This clonotype occurred a few times. Compared with germline, one end of the junction differs, possibly owing to a read error. The chain uses TRBV6-1 and TRBJ2-4, with D perhaps being TRBD1 or TRBD2 (5 bases each). This CDR3 has 14 amino acids. Germline V gene lookup returns CDR1 MNHNS and CDR2 SASEGT. CDR3 in amino acids: CVSEGTIAKNIQYF. The CDR3 coding sequence is TGTGTCAGCGAGGGGACCATAGCCAAAAACATTCAGTACTTC.

J is TRBJ2-5 and V is TRBV20-1; 12 bases line up with TRBD2. Germline CDR1 and CDR2: DFQATT and SNEGSKA (reference sequence). J was trimmed by 1 base and V by 5 bases; bases with no gene match: 11. This CDR3 comprises 17 residues. The CDR3 DNA is TGCAGTGCTGGGACTAGCGGGCTTCGGTTTTCCCAAGAGACCCAGTACTTC. The encoded protein is CSAGTSGLRFSQETQYF.

This clonotype appeared once. The chain carries TRBV2 and TRBJ2-3; 8 nucleotides match TRBD2. Germline lookup yields CDR1 SNHLY and CDR2 FYNNEI. J was trimmed by 5 bases and V by 1 base; bases with no gene match: 2. The CDR3 is made up of 14 amino acids. Here the CDR3 DNA reads TGTGCCAGCAGTGAAGGCGGGAGGATAGATACGCAGTATTTT. Translated: CASSEGGRIDTQYF. Drawing the rest from reference TRBV2 and TRBJ2-3, the complete variable domain is EPEVTQTPSHQVTQMGQEVILRCVPISNHLYFYWYRQILGQKVEFLVSFYNNEISEKSEIFDDQFSVERPDGSNFTLKIRSTKLEDSAMYFCASSEGGRIDTQYFGPGTRLTVL.

This clonotype was seen only a few times. This rearrangement joins TRBV7-2 to TRBJ2-3; 8 bases agree with TRBD2. Trimming cost V 6 bases and J 0 bases; bases outside gene matches: 5. Germline V gives CDR1 SGHTA, CDR2 FQGNSA. The CDR3 is made up of 15 amino acids. This CDR3 reads CASRSASGSTDTQYF. CDR3 nucleotides: TGTGCCAGCAGGTCGGCTAGCGGGAGCACAGATACGCAGTATTTT.

This clonotype was observed a few times. The chain couples TRBV6-6 to TRBJ2-1; TRBD2 might be the D (6 bases). Germline loops: CDR1 MNHNY, CDR2 SVGAGI (reference sequence). The CDR3 totals 15 residues. V lost 2 bases, J lost 3 bases, and 11 bases lay in between. CDR3 bases: TGTGCCAGCAGTTACGGCGGGGCGAGCTACAATGAGCAGTTCTTC. Its translation is CASSYGGASYNEQFF.

The chain couples TRBV6-5 to TRBJ1-1; D unresolved. V lost 7 bases, J lost 0 bases, and 9 bases lay in between. This CDR3 contains 13 residues. Germline CDR1 and CDR2: MNHEY and SVGAGI. The DNA of the CDR3 is TGTGCCAGCACCCGCAGCCTGAACACTGAAGCTTTCTTT. Its translation: CASTRSLNTEAFF.

This rearrangement joins TRBV12-3 or TRBV12-4 to TRBJ1-4, with D uncertain. Trimming stripped 6 bases from V and 0 bases from J, with 5 bases between. The CDR3 is made up of 13 amino acids. CDR3 nucleotides: TGTGCCAGCAGGACGTCAACTAATGAAAAACTGTTTTTT. This codes for CASRTSTNEKLFF.

As to this clonotype: An end of the junction differs from the germline gene, which may be a read error. The V and J genes are TRBV20-1 and TRBJ2-2; 12 nucleotides line up with TRBD2. Germline V CDR1 and CDR2: DFQATT, SNEGSKA (reference sequence). The CDR3 extends over 17 amino acids. Here the CDR3 reads CSARPGTSGLNTGDLFF. The CDR3 DNA is TGCAGTGCTAGGCCAGGGACTAGCGGGCTGAACACCGGGGACCTGTTTTTT.

The J gene is TRBJ1-1, the V gene TRBV18; TRBD1 is a possible D gene (6 bases). V lost 2 bases, J lost 11 bases, and 9 bases lay in between. Per germline, CDR1 KGHSH and CDR2 LQKENI. The CDR3 covers 11 residues. This chain's CDR3 is CASSPRTDAFF. The CDR3 DNA follows: TGTGCCAGCTCACCAAGGACAGACGCTTTCTTT.

This clonotype was seen a few times. The chain links TRBV29-1 to TRBJ1-1, with a tentative D call TRBD1 (5 bases). V lost 5 bases, J lost 1 base, and 11 bases lay in between. Germline CDR1 and CDR2: SQVTM and ANQGSEA. The CDR3 loop spans 13 amino acids. CDR3 region: CSVKDGGNTEAFF. The DNA for the CDR3 is TGCAGCGTTAAGGATGGGGGGAACACTGAAGCTTTCTTT.

The genes are TRBV3-1 and TRBJ2-1; D is undetermined. Trimming cost V 3 bases and J 1 base, with 13 bases left between them. The germline V gene has CDR1 LGHDT and CDR2 YNNKEL (reference sequence). This CDR3 has 16 amino acids. The CDR3 is CASSQGALKSYNEQFF. The CDR3 DNA is TGTGCCAGCAGCCAGGGTGCTCTCAAGTCCTACAATGAGCAGTTCTTC.

This clonotype showed up just a few times. The genes are TRBV11-2 and TRBJ1-4; 7 bases fit TRBD1. V shed 4 bases, J shed 8 bases, and the junction held 10 bases outside the gene matches. The germline V gene has CDR1 SGHAT and CDR2 FQNNGV. The CDR3 extends over 15 amino acids. The CDR3 loop is CASSSDRVVGEKLFF. CDR3 in DNA: TGTGCCAGCAGCTCCGACAGGGTTGTTGGAGAAAAACTGTTTTTT.

The chain couples TRBV5-1 to TRBJ1-6; D unclear. V was trimmed by 4 bases and J by 0 bases, leaving 11 bases between them. Per the germline V gene, CDR1 is SGHRS and CDR2 is YFSETQ. CDR3 size: 16 residues. This CDR3 is CASSLQQLSYNSPLHF. CDR3 in DNA: TGCGCCAGCAGCCTCCAACAGCTCTCCTATAATTCACCCCTCCACTTT. Full variable domain (missing parts from reference TRBV5-1 and TRBJ1-6): KAGVTQTPRYLIKTRGQQVTLSCSPISGHRSVSWYQQTPGQGLQFLFEYFSETQRNKGNFPGRFSGRQFSNSRSEMNVSTLELGDSALYLCASSLQQLSYNSPLHFGNGTRLTVT.

About this clonotype itself: Germline is not matched at one junction end, which may reflect a read error. This chain joins TRBV19 and TRBJ2-7; 11 bases match TRBD2. The CDR3 extends over 15 amino acids. CDR1 is LNHDA and CDR2 is SQIVND in the germline V gene (reference sequence). The CDR3 bases are TGTGCCAGTACTTCGTCGGGACTAGCGGCAAATGAGCAATTCTTC. This codes for CASTSSGLAANEQFF.

This clonotype was seen only a few times. V usage is TRBV24-1 and J usage is TRBJ2-2; D gene uncertain. Germline CDR1 reads KGHDR; CDR2 reads SFDVKD. V lost 2 bases to trimming and J lost 4 bases, with 13 bases between them. The CDR3 runs to 16 residues. As DNA, the CDR3 is TGTGCCACCAGTGATTCCGACCGGGCTTCCACCGGGGAGCTGTTTTTT. Its protein is CATSDSDRASTGELFF.